Reported below is one T cell receptor beta chain. This sample is drawn from a study of CD8+CD57+ T cells in acquired aplastic anemia. For CDR3 and TCR beta VDJ profiling, genomic DNA was the template used. TCRdb re-called the reads through MiXCR, storing one row per CDR3 protein. The sample holds approximately 220,000 distinct CDR3 sequences, 47% seen once. Only patients with CD8+CD57+ cell expansion on flow cytometry were chosen for sequencing. V dropped 2 bases and J dropped 0 bases, with 8 bases sitting between them. The germline V gene has CDR1 SNHLY and CDR2 FYNNEI. This CDR3 is 14 amino acids long.

The rearrangement uses TRBV2 and TRBJ2-7, with unresolved D. The specimen was sorted CD4+, CD8+, or CD8+CD57+ T cells (not recorded which) from PBMCs. The clonotype was recovered from a human donor with aplastic anemia. Here the CDR3 DNA reads TGTGCCAGCAGTGAATGGTACGCCTCCTACGAGCAGTACTTC. It translates to CASSEWYASYEQYF.